Given below is one TCR beta chain in context. The antigen remains undetermined. The CDR3 runs to 16 residues. Germline V gene lookup returns CDR1 KGHSH and CDR2 LQKENI. Trimming removed 7 bases from V and 1 base from J; junction bases left unmatched: 10. These data belong to a study of cytomegalovirus exposure and HLA in healthy donors. Study-level points and caveats: According to an earlier analysis, most TCR beta V segments yielded productive rearrangements about 90% or about 30% of the time.

The PCR ran on 60 Vbeta and 13 Jbeta primers. The assay was immunoSEQ multiplex PCR, and TCRdb's table has in-frame clones only and misses some. The table records around 130,000 clones, approximately 75% of them present only once. This chain connects TRBV18 to TRBJ2-3; 8 bases agree with TRBD1. The receptor was derived from a woman aged 35 to 49 in good health and CMV-seropositive. The sequenced sample consisted of PBMCs. The CDR3 DNA follows: TGTGCCAGCTTCGCGGACAGGGTCCGAGGCACAGATACGCAGTATTTT. This codes for CASFADRVRGTDTQYF. The variable domain in full, completed from reference TRBV18 and TRBJ2-3, reads NAGVMQNPRHLVRRRGQEARLRCSPMKGHSHVYWYRQLPEEGLKFMVYLQKENIIDESGMPKERFSAEFPKEGPSILRIQQVVRGDSAAYFCASFADRVRGTDTQYFGPGTRLTVL.